The 23 T cell receptor beta chains below all came from one sample that was sequenced in a study of cytomegalovirus exposure and HLA in healthy donors (dated by TCRdb to about 2017). Libraries were constructed by the immunoSEQ multiplex PCR assay. The multiplex PCR relied on a mix of 60 forward primers for TCR Vbeta segments and 13 reverse primers for TCR Jbeta segments. Here the immuneACCESS table is served through TCRdb, limited to in-frame sequences with V and J called. Missing clones are a known gap in these copies; in checked studies unresolved V genes cover under half, and the rest lacks a known reason. The table for this sample lists around 190,000 clones; around 76% of them were counted only once. The ten most abundant clones make up about 1.9% of the sample. Sequencing used PBMCs. The receptor source for this set is a man younger than 45 in good health and CMV-seronegative.

The rearrangement links TRBV28 to TRBJ2-7, with 10 bases identical to TRBD2. With 6 bases clipped from V and 6 bases from J, the junction kept 14 bases outside the gene matches. Germline V lookup: CDR1 MDHEN, CDR2 SYDVKM. The length of the CDR3 is 16 residues. The CDR3 DNA reads as TGTGCCAGCAGACCCCACACTAGCGGGACCTCAGGCGAGCAGTACTTC. Amino acids: CASRPHTSGTSGEQYF.

This chain links TRBV14 with TRBJ2-2; 7 positions agree with TRBD2. This CDR3 has 17 residues. Germline assignment: CDR1 SGHDN and CDR2 FVKESK. Unmatched junction bases numbered 8, after V lost 2 bases and J lost 2 bases. The DNA for the CDR3 is TGTGCCAGCAGCCAACTAGGACTAGGTCCTAACACCGGGGAGCTGTTTTTT. Its protein is CASSQLGLGPNTGELFF.

The rearrangement links TRBV5-4 to TRBJ1-1; D ambiguous. The germline V and J ends were trimmed by 0 bases and 1 base, with 7 bases remaining between them. Per the germline V gene, CDR1 is SGHNT and CDR2 is YYREEE (reference sequence). The CDR3 is 14 residues long. CDR3 in DNA: TGTGCCAGCAGCTTGGACAGCCAGAACACTGAAGCTTTCTTT. This sequence encodes CASSLDSQNTEAFF.

The gene calls are TRBV28 and TRBJ2-7; the D is unclear. CDR3 length equals 13 residues. Germline V gives CDR1 MDHEN, CDR2 SYDVKM. The ends were cut back, 5 bases at V and 8 bases at J, with 16 bases in the middle. DNA for the CDR3: TGTGCCAGCAGTCCCCTGGGCCAGGAACAGCAGTACTTC. It specifies CASSPLGQEQQYF.

The chain has TRBV14 and TRBJ2-7, with TRBD2 matching 9 bases. Trimming cost V 6 bases and J 2 bases; bases outside gene matches: 8. The CDR3 contains 15 residues. The germline V gene has CDR1 SGHDN and CDR2 FVKESK. CDR3 in amino acids: CASSASGTSPYEQYF. The CDR3 nucleotides are TGTGCCAGCAGTGCTAGCGGGACCTCCCCCTACGAGCAGTACTTC.

The genes are TRBV30 and TRBJ1-1; 7 bases align to TRBD1. Looked up from germline, CDR1 is GTSNPN and CDR2 is SVGIG (reference sequence). The trim removed 3 bases at V and 0 bases at J, leaving 7 bases unmatched. The CDR3 length is 15 residues. The CDR3 here is CAWRRDRALNTEAFF. Written as DNA, the CDR3 is TGTGCCTGGAGGCGCGACAGGGCCTTGAACACTGAAGCTTTCTTT.

This sequence joins TRBV7-9 and TRBJ1-5, with 7 bases that match TRBD1. This CDR3 comprises 13 residues. The V gene's germline CDR1 is SEHNR and CDR2 FQNEAQ (reference sequence). V was pared by 5 bases and J by 5 bases, with 3 bases of the junction left unmatched. CDR3 DNA: TGTGCCAGCAGCGACAGGGAGGATCAGCCCCAGCATTTT. It translates to CASSDREDQPQHF. Drawing the rest from reference TRBV7-9 and TRBJ1-5, the complete variable domain is DTGVSQNPRHKITKRGQNVTFRCDPISEHNRLYWYRQTLGQGPEFLTYFQNEAQLEKSRLLSDRFSAERPKGSFSTLEIQRTEQGDSAMYLCASSDREDQPQHFGDGTRLSIL.

The V and J genes are TRBV5-6 and TRBJ1-1, with D unresolved. The V and J ends lost 2 bases and 3 bases respectively, with 5 bases between them. The germline V gene encodes CDR1 SGHDT and CDR2 YYEEEE. The CDR3 extends over 12 amino acids. CDR3 sequence (DNA): TGTGCCAGCAGCTTCGGGGACACTGAAGCTTTCTTT. Encoded protein: CASSFGDTEAFF.

This chain joins TRBV18 and TRBJ1-4, with D unresolved. The CDR3 consists of 17 residues. Trimming left V 1 base short and J 7 bases short, with 19 bases between. Germline V gene sequence: CDR1 KGHSH, CDR2 LQKENI. The DNA of the CDR3 is TGTGCCAGCTCACCACTAGGTACTGCGTCGCTAGGTGAAAAACTGTTTTTT. This codes for CASSPLGTASLGEKLFF.

The gene calls are TRBV5-1 and TRBJ1-1, with TRBD1 identical over 10 bases. CDR3 length: 16 amino acids. Germline V gene sequence: CDR1 SGHRS, CDR2 YFSETQ. V trimming: 0 bases; J trimming: 5 bases; junction bases outside the gene matches: 7. The CDR3 nucleotides read TGCGCCAGCAGCTTGGCCCGGACAGGGGGGAATACTGAAGCTTTCTTT. Translating gives CASSLARTGGNTEAFF.

This clone was counted a few times. The chain couples TRBV10-3 to TRBJ2-2; 8 bases fit TRBD1. V was pared by 6 bases and J by 4 bases, with 7 bases of the junction left unmatched. This CDR3 is built from 15 residues. The germline gives CDR1 ENHRY, CDR2 SYGVKD. CDR3 sequence reads: CAIRGQGEFTGELFF. The CDR3 DNA reads TGTGCCATCAGAGGACAGGGCGAATTCACCGGGGAGCTGTTTTTT.

The rearrangement links TRBV2 to TRBJ2-3; D may be TRBD1 (6 bases). There are 13 residues in the CDR3. From germline, CDR1 is SNHLY and CDR2 FYNNEI. V was trimmed by 11 bases and J by 8 bases, leaving 20 bases between them. CDR3 coding DNA: TGTGCCCAGAGGGCAGGGGCCACAACTACGCAGTATTTT. It is translated as CAQRAGATTTQYF.

This chain uses TRBV6-5 with TRBJ2-7, with D perhaps TRBD2 (6 bases). V gave up 7 bases and J gave up 3 bases, with 16 bases separating them. CDR1 is MNHEY and CDR2 is SVGAGI in the germline V gene. The CDR3 loop spans 14 amino acids. This CDR3 reads CASKRRGSYYEQYF. CDR3 coding DNA: TGTGCCAGCAAAAGACGGGGGTCCTACTACGAGCAGTACTTC.

This chain uses TRBV4-1 with TRBJ2-7, with 13 bases lining up with TRBD2. This CDR3 is 19 amino acids long. The junction had 12 bases not matched to a gene; V was cut back by 3 bases and J by 1 base. The germline gives CDR1 MGHRA, CDR2 YSYEKL. The CDR3 DNA sequence: TGCGCCAGCAGCCACCAACTAGCGGGAGGGCGAGTTGGGTCCTACGAGCAGTACTTC. Its protein product is CASSHQLAGGRVGSYEQYF.

The chain joins TRBV7-7 to TRBJ2-7, with 10 positions matching TRBD1. After removal of 5 bases from V and 3 bases from J, the junction contained 4 bases not matched to a gene. CDR1 SSHAT and CDR2 FNYEAQ come from the germline V gene (reference sequence). The CDR3 spans 14 residues. CDR3 coding DNA: TGTGCCAGCAGCCTGACAGGGGGCAACTACGAGCAGTACTTC. This gives the protein CASSLTGGNYEQYF.

V and J are TRBV9 and TRBJ1-1; no clear D gene. The CDR3 sequence is 14 residues long. The germline V and J ends were trimmed by 0 bases and 1 base, with 7 bases remaining between them. Germline V gives CDR1 SGDLS, CDR2 YYNGEE. The CDR3 is CASSVGHRNTEAFF. CDR3 bases: TGTGCCAGCAGCGTAGGGCACAGGAACACTGAAGCTTTCTTT.

The CDR3 sequence is CASSPLAGIQPQHF. The CDR3 DNA follows: TGTGCCAGCTCACCACTGGCAGGGATTCAGCCCCAGCATTTT. The V and J genes are TRBV18 and TRBJ1-5; tentatively, D is TRBD1 (5 bases). Germline V gene data show CDR1 as KGHSH and CDR2 as LQKENI. Trimming left V 1 base short and J 6 bases short, with 10 bases between. This CDR3 is built from 14 residues.

V is TRBV7-9 and J is TRBJ2-7, with TRBD2 identical over 8 bases. From germline, CDR1 is SEHNR and CDR2 FQNEAQ (reference sequence). The CDR3 spans 17 residues. V shed 1 base and J 5 bases; nucleotides not matched to a gene: 13. The CDR3 region is CASSLDGSGRAAHEQYF. CDR3 in DNA: TGTGCCAGCAGCTTAGACGGGAGCGGGAGAGCGGCCCACGAGCAGTACTTC.

This chain links TRBV29-1 with TRBJ1-1; possibly TRBD1 for D (6 bases). The CDR3 runs 14 residues. The V end lost 2 bases, the J end lost 4 bases, and 14 bases lay between the germline ends. Germline CDR1 SQVTM, CDR2 ANQGSEA. CDR3 sequence: CSVELAGGVTEAFF. CDR3 nucleotides: TGCAGCGTTGAACTCGCGGGGGGCGTCACTGAAGCTTTCTTT. The complete variable domain, with remaining parts taken from reference TRBV29-1 and TRBJ1-1, reads SAVISQKPSRDICQRGTSLTIQCQVDSQVTMMFWYRQQPGQSLTLIATANQGSEATYESGFVIDKFPISRPNLTFSTLTVSNMSPEDSSIYLCSVELAGGVTEAFFGQGTRLTVV.

J is TRBJ1-2 and V is TRBV7-9, with D possibly being TRBD1 (5 bases). V shed 0 bases and J shed 4 bases, with 6 bases lying between them. This CDR3 comprises 13 residues. Germline CDR1 reads SEHNR; CDR2 reads FQNEAQ (reference sequence). CDR3 DNA sequence: TGTGCCAGCAGCTTAGCGGGGGGCTATGGCTACACCTTC. It translates to CASSLAGGYGYTF.

This rearrangement joins TRBV9 to TRBJ1-2, with D maybe TRBD1 (6 bases). Looked up from germline, CDR1 is SGDLS and CDR2 is YYNGEE. This CDR3 is built from 15 residues. V was pared by 4 bases and J by 4 bases, with 17 bases between. CDR3 sequence (DNA): TGTGCCAGCAGCACCCGGACAGCGTATGCCTATGGCTACACCTTC. This sequence encodes CASSTRTAYAYGYTF.

This sequence joins TRBV2 and TRBJ1-1, with TRBD1 matching 7 bases. V shed 6 bases, J shed 3 bases, and the junction held 1 base outside the gene matches. From germline, CDR1 is SNHLY and CDR2 FYNNEI. There are 12 residues in the CDR3. DNA of the CDR3: TGTGCCAGCAGCAGGGGGGACACTGAAGCTTTCTTT. Protein: CASSRGDTEAFF.

The chain uses TRBV6-5 and TRBJ2-5, with 11 bases fitting TRBD2. Germline loops: CDR1 MNHEY, CDR2 SVGAGI. The CDR3 has 15 residues. With 5 bases clipped from V and 2 bases from J, the junction kept 4 bases outside the gene matches. The CDR3 sequence: CASSLAGGLQETQYF. Here the CDR3 DNA reads TGTGCCAGCAGTCTAGCGGGAGGCCTACAAGAGACCCAGTACTTC.